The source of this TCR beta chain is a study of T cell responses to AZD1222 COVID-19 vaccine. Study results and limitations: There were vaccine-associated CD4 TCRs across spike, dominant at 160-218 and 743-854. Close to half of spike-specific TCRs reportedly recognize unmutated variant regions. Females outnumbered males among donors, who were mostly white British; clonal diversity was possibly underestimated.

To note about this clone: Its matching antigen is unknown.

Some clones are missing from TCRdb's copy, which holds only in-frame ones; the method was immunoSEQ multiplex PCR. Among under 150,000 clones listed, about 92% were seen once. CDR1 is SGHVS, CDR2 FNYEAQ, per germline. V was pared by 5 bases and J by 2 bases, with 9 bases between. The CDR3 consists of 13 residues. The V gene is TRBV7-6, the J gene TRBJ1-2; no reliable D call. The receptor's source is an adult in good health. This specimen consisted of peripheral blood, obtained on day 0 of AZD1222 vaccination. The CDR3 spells CASSAGFNYGYTF. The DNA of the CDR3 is TGTGCCAGCAGCGCAGGTTTCAACTATGGCTACACCTTC.